These 3 T cell receptor beta chains were all obtained from the same sample, sequenced in a study of T-cell reconstitution after alpha-beta-depleted transplantation in children. Unique molecular identifiers were incorporated into the prepared TCRbeta library. Each CDR3 protein gets one entry after TCRdb re-called the PCR reads with MiXCR. The table shows 700,000 to 950,000 distinct CDR3 sequences, with under 20% occurring only once. The sequences come from PBMCs, mostly from graft donor cells, collected 360 days after TCRalphabeta/CD19-depleted stem cell transplant. The receptor set was obtained from a male patient younger than 18 who had a stem cell transplant for acute lymphoblastic leukemia, so the T cells may come from the graft donor.

This clonotype was seen more than once but under ten times. The V call is TRBV3-1, the J call TRBJ2-1, with 8 nucleotides matching TRBD2. This CDR3 spans 18 amino acids. Per the germline V gene, CDR1 is LGHDT and CDR2 is YNNKEL (reference sequence). V shed 1 base, J shed 7 bases, and the junction held 15 bases outside the gene matches. In DNA form, the CDR3 reads TGTGCCAGCAGCCAAGTATCCCTTTGGCGGGAGGCGGGGAATGAGCAGTTCTTC. It yields the protein CASSQVSLWREAGNEQFF.

This clonotype came up a few times. The chain recombines TRBV5-1 with TRBJ1-6, with TRBD1 matching 7 bases. V was clipped by 4 bases and J by 3 bases; unmatched bases: 7. Germline CDR1 and CDR2: SGHRS and YFSETQ. There are 16 residues in the CDR3. CDR3 nucleotide sequence: TGCGCCAGCAGCCTCGGACAGGAACGCTATAATTCACCCCTCCACTTT. Amino acid sequence: CASSLGQERYNSPLHF.

This clonotype was counted a few times. V and J are TRBV5-1 and TRBJ2-5; D is possibly TRBD1 or TRBD2 (6 bases each). Trimming cost V 4 bases and J 1 base, with 17 bases left between them. Germline lookup yields CDR1 SGHRS and CDR2 YFSETQ. There are 16 residues in the CDR3. CDR3: CASSPPGAGLQETQYF. CDR3 bases: TGCGCCAGCAGCCCACCGGGGGCGGGACTCCAAGAGACCCAGTACTTC.